This passage covers 8 T cell receptor beta chains from one sample sequenced in a study of blood T cells in healthy people across ages. Primers used in a second PCR of roughly 6 to 11 cycles were a sample-barcoded 5' primer and a J-beta primer mix. In TCRdb, the 5' RACE reads were re-called with MiXCR into one record per CDR3 protein. Here the sample spans more than 550,000 distinct CDR3 sequences, 22% being singletons. The sample taken for sequencing was blood. These receptors all stem from a man in his 70s in good health.

The genes are TRBV21-1 and TRBJ2-7. TRBV21-1 counts as a pseudogene. The CDR3 is 13 residues long. In DNA form, the CDR3 reads TGTGCCACCCAGGCATTTCACCCCTACGAGCAGTACGTC. The encoded protein is CATQAFHPYEQYV.

CDR3 bases: TGCGCCAGCAGCCAAGATCTGGGGGGAAGCACCGGGGAGCTGTTTTTT. It yields the protein CASSQDLGGSTGELFF. The chain has TRBV4-3 and TRBJ2-2; tentative D call: TRBD2 (6 bases). The CDR3 length is 16 residues. V was cut by 0 bases and J by 4 bases, with 12 bases left in between. Germline CDR1 is LGHNA and CDR2 is YSLEER.

The genes are TRBV20-1 and TRBJ1-4; D remains ambiguous. The germline V and J ends were trimmed by 2 bases and 12 bases, with 19 bases remaining between them. From germline, CDR1 is DFQATT and CDR2 SNEGSKA (reference sequence). The CDR3 totals 14 residues. DNA of the CDR3: TGCAGTGCTAGACGGCACGGGAGTATTTCGGAACTGTTTTTT. This translates into CSARRHGSISELFF.

This clonotype was found a few times. V is TRBV5-1 and J is TRBJ1-2, with D tentatively TRBD1 (6 bases). V shed 3 bases and J shed 6 bases, with 18 bases lying between them. The CDR3 has 15 amino acids. Germline values: CDR1 SGHRS, CDR2 YFSETQ. CDR3 nucleotides: TGCGCCAGCAGCTCGGAATGGGGGGCGCGAGATGGCTACACCTTC. Translation: CASSSEWGARDGYTF.

This clonotype was counted only a few times. V and J are TRBV12-3 or TRBV12-4 and TRBJ2-1; 10 positions agree with TRBD2. CDR3 size: 16 residues. Unmatched junction bases numbered 7, after V lost 6 bases and J lost 2 bases. The CDR3, as DNA: TGTGCCAGCAGCCCTAACAGCGGGGGGGCCTACAATGAGCAGTTCTTC. It yields the protein CASSPNSGGAYNEQFF.

The chain couples TRBV12-3 or TRBV12-4 to TRBJ2-4; 9 bases map to TRBD2. Germline trimming cut 10 bases from V and 4 bases from J; bases unmatched to any gene: 5. The CDR3 runs 13 residues. The CDR3 bases are TGTGCCACCAAGGCGGGGGGGAAAAACATTCAGTACTTC. Its protein product is CATKAGGKNIQYF.

The table lists this clonotype with a few counts. J is TRBJ2-5 and V is TRBV29-1, with D uncertain. Trimming removed 3 bases at V and 2 bases at J, with 7 bases between. The germline gives CDR1 SQVTM, CDR2 ANQGSEA. The CDR3 is 12 residues long. The CDR3, as DNA: TGCAGCGTTGAGGGCAGTCAAGAGACCCAGTACTTC. Protein sequence: CSVEGSQETQYF.

This clonotype has a handful of counts. The chain joins TRBV7-9 to TRBJ2-1, with TRBD2 matching over 12 bases. This CDR3 is 14 amino acids long. The V gene end was trimmed by 5 bases and the J gene end by 15 bases; junction bases not matched to a gene: 11. CDR1 and CDR2 (germline): SEHNR, FQNEAQ (reference sequence). CDR3 in amino acids: CASSPLAGGRRGFF. DNA of the CDR3: TGTGCCAGCAGCCCCCTAGCGGGGGGGCGTCGCGGGTTCTTC.